This T cell receptor (beta chain) was profiled in a study of blood T cell repertoires in COVID-19. Clones were sequenced by immunoSEQ multiplex PCR, and TCRdb holds only the in-frame ones, with some missing. The sample lists 200,000 to 250,000 clones; around 90% were seen once. The sequencing input was PBMCs or T cells enriched from blood (not recorded which). The clonotype originates from a woman in her 30s who had been exposed to COVID-19.

Here the CDR3 DNA reads TGCAGTGCTAGTCAGGGAGGGGGTGATCAGCCCCAGCATTTT. Translation: CSASQGGGDQPQHF. The chain links TRBV20-1 to TRBJ1-5, with a tentative D call TRBD1 (6 bases). CDR3 size: 14 residues. CDR1 is DFQATT, CDR2 SNEGSKA, per germline (reference sequence). V lost 3 bases and J lost 5, with 14 bases in between.